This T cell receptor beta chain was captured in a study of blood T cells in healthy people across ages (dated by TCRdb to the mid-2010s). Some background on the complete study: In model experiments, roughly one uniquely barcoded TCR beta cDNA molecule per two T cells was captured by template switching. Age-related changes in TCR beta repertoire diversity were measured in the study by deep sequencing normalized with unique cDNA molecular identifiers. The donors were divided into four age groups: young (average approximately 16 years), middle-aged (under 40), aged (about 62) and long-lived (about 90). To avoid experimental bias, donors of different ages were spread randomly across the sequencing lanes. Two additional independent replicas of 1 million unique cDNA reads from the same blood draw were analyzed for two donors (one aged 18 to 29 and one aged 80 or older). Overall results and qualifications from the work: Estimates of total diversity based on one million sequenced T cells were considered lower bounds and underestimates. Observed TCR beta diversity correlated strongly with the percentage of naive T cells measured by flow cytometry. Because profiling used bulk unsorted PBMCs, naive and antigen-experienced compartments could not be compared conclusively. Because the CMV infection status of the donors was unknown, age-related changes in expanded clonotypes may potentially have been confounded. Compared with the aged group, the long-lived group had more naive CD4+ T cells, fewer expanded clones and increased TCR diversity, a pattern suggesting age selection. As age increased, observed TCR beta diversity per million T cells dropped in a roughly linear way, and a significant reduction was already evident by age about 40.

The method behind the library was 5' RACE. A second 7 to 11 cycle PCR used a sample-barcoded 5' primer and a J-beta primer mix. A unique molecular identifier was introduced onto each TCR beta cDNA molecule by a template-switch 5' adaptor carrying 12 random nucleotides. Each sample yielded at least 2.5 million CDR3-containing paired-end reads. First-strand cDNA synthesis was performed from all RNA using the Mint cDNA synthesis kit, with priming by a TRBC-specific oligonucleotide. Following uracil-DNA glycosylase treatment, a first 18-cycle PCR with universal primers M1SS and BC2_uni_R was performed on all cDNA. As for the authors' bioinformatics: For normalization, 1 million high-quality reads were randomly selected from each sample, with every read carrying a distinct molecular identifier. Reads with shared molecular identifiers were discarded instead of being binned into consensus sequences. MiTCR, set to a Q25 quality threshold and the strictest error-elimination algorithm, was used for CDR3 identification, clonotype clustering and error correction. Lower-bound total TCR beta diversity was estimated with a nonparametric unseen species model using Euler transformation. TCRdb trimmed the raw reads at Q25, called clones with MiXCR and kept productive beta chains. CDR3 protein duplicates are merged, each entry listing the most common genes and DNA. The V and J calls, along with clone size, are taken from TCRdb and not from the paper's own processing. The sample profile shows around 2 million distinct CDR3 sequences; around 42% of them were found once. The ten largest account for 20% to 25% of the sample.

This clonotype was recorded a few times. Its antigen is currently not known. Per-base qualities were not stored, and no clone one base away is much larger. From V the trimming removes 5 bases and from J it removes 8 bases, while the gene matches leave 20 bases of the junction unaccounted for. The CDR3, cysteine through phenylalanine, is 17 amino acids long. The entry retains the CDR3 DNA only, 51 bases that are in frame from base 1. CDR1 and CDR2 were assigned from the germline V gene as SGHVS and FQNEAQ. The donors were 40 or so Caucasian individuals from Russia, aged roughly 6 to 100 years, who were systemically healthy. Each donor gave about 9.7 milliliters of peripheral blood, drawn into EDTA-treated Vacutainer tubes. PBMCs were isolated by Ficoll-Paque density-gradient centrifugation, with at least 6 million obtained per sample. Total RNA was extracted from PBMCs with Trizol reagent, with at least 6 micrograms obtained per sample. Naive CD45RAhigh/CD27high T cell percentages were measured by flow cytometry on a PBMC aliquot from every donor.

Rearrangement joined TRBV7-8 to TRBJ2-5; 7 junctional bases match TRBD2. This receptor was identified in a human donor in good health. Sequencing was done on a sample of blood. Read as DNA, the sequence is TGTGCCAGCAGCGCACTCGGGGGAGGGGTATCCAAGAATACCCAGTACTTC. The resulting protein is CASSALGGGVSKNTQYF. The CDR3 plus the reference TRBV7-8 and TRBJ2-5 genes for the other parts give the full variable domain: GAGVSQSPRYKVAKRGQDVALRCDPISGHVSLFWYQQALGQGPEFLTYFQNEAQLDKSGLPSDRFFAERPEGSVSTLKIQRTQQEDSAVYLCASSALGGGVSKNTQYFGPGTRLLVL.